Listed below are T cell receptor beta chains from one sample, sequenced in a study of cytomegalovirus exposure and HLA in healthy donors. The protocol was immunoSEQ multiplex PCR, while the TCRdb copy is restricted to in-frame clones and leaves out a portion. This sample has 100,000 or so clones, with 60% to 75% found just once. The sample taken for sequencing was PBMCs. These receptors were taken from a woman in her 40s in good health and CMV-seronegative. Each CDR3 is given with its conserved first and last residue. A D gene is named only where the DNA matches it firmly. The size field is filled for only some rows; it gives once, few, many or a size class.

once,.,TRBJ2-2,TRBV19,CASSQLPGTNTGELFF,TGTGCCAGTAGTCAATTGCCGGGGACGAACACCGGGGAGCTGTTTTTT
.,.,TRBJ1-3,TRBV19,CASRVGGQFSGNTIYF,TGTGCCAGCCGGGTTGGAGGACAGTTCTCTGGAAACACCATATATTTT
.,.,TRBJ2-7,TRBV2,CASSEGTGYEQYF,TGTGCCAGCAGTGAAGGGACTGGCTACGAGCAGTACTTC
.,TRBD1,TRBJ2-2,TRBV6-1,CASQTGDVGELFF,TGTGCCAGCCAGACAGGGGATGTCGGGGAGCTGTTTTTT
.,.,TRBJ1-6,TRBV6-5,CASSRQAPNSPLHF,TGTGCCAGCAGCCGACAGGCCCCCAATTCACCCCTCCACTTT
.,TRBD2,TRBJ2-2,TRBV7-2,CASSLGAGVHTGELFF,TGTGCCAGCAGCTTAGGGGCGGGGGTCCACACCGGGGAGCTGTTTTTT
.,.,TRBJ2-3,TRBV7-3,CASSPMGQGTDTQYF,TGTGCCAGCAGCCCCATGGGCCAGGGGACAGATACGCAGTATTTT
.,.,TRBJ2-7,TRBV5-1,CASSPGVGGGSSDEQYF,TGCGCCAGCAGCCCGGGGGTGGGAGGGGGATCATCGGACGAGCAGTACTTC
.,TRBD2,TRBJ2-1,TRBV19,CASSWLAGYNEQFF,TGTGCCAGTAGTTGGTTAGCGGGATACAATGAGCAGTTCTTC
.,TRBD2,TRBJ2-7,TRBV7-3,CASSLMAGGYEQYF,TGTGCCAGCAGCTTAATGGCGGGAGGCTACGAGCAGTACTTC
.,TRBD1,TRBJ1-1,TRBV6-5,CASKPGQGNTEAFF,TGTGCCAGCAAACCGGGACAGGGGAACACTGAAGCTTTCTTT
.,TRBD1,TRBJ2-7,TRBV10-3,CAIASLRDRGLYEQYF,TGTGCCATCGCCTCCTTACGGGACAGGGGGCTCTACGAGCAGTACTTC
.,TRBD2,TRBJ2-5,TRBV5-1,CASSRTSGMETQYF,TGCGCCAGCAGCAGGACTAGCGGGATGGAGACCCAGTACTTC
.,TRBD2,TRBJ2-2,TRBV19,CASSISGGNTGELFF,TGTGCCAGTAGTATAAGCGGGGGAAACACCGGGGAGCTGTTTTTT
few,.,TRBJ2-1,TRBV30,CAWSRTARGNEQFF,TGTGCCTGGAGTCGCACAGCAAGGGGAAATGAGCAGTTCTTC
.,TRBD2,TRBJ2-3,TRBV19,CASSTGLAGAPDTQYF,TGTGCCAGTAGTACCGGACTAGCGGGAGCCCCAGATACGCAGTATTTT
.,.,TRBJ1-2,TRBV14,CASSQISTGIPYGYTF,TGTGCCAGCAGCCAAATATCGACGGGAATTCCCTATGGCTACACCTTC
.,TRBD1,TRBJ2-5,TRBV7-9,CASSLGGTGPLGETQYF,TGTGCCAGCAGCTTAGGAGGGACAGGACCACTCGGAGAGACCCAGTACTTC
few,.,TRBJ2-3,TRBV18,CASSPSSTDTQYF,TGTGCCAGCTCACCATCTAGCACAGATACGCAGTATTTT
.,TRBD2,TRBJ2-7,TRBV7-9,CSSSLVRLAGAPEQYF,TGTTCCAGCAGCTTAGTTCGGCTAGCGGGGGCCCCCGAGCAGTACTTC
.,TRBD1,TRBJ1-2,TRBV9,CASSVLAGQGAEGYTF,TGTGCCAGCAGCGTACTAGCCGGACAGGGGGCGGAGGGCTACACCTTC
.,TRBD1,TRBJ2-6,TRBV27,CASRWTGVSSGANVLTF,TGTGCCAGCAGATGGACAGGGGTAAGCTCTGGGGCCAACGTCCTGACTTTC
few,TRBD1,TRBJ1-2,TRBV11-1,CASSHQDRGYGYTF,TGTGCCAGCAGCCATCAGGACAGGGGTTATGGCTACACCTTC
few,TRBD1,TRBJ1-5,TRBV27,CASSPRTGSNQPQHF,TGTGCCAGCAGTCCCCGGACAGGGAGCAATCAGCCCCAGCATTTT
.,TRBD1,TRBJ2-7,TRBV28,CASSWGDRGLYEQYF,TGTGCCAGCAGTTGGGGCGACAGGGGGCTCTACGAGCAGTACTTC
.,TRBD2,TRBJ2-7,TRBV5-4,CASSSGTTLDEQYF,TGTGCCAGCAGCTCCGGGACTACCCTTGACGAGCAGTACTTC
.,TRBD2,TRBJ2-1,TRBV7-8,CASSFLGVAGIYNEQFF,TGTGCCAGCAGCTTTCTCGGGGTAGCGGGGATCTACAATGAGCAGTTCTTC
.,TRBD2,TRBJ2-7,TRBV7-2,CASEGLAGGPIEQYF,TGTGCCAGCGAAGGGCTAGCGGGGGGGCCCATCGAGCAGTACTTC
.,TRBD1,TRBJ2-2,TRBV28,CASWTGVGTGELFF,TGTGCCAGCTGGACAGGGGTTGGCACCGGGGAGCTGTTTTTT
.,.,TRBJ1-6,TRBV7-9,CASSSSDGGGNSPLHF,TGTGCCAGCAGCTCATCGGACGGGGGTGGCAATTCACCCCTCCACTTT
once,.,TRBJ2-7,TRBV30,CALTVISYEQYF,TGTGCCCTCACAGTAATCTCCTACGAGCAGTACTTC
.,.,TRBJ2-3,TRBV11-3,CASSFTGEGTDTQYF,TGTGCCAGCAGCTTTACAGGGGAGGGCACAGATACGCAGTATTTT
.,TRBD2,TRBJ2-3,TRBV9,CASSVGIAGYTDTQYF,TGTGCCAGCAGCGTAGGGATAGCGGGATACACAGATACGCAGTATTTT
.,.,TRBJ1-2,TRBV6-1,CASRSTSTNYGYTF,TGTGCCAGCAGATCGACAAGTACTAACTATGGCTACACCTTC
once,.,TRBJ2-7,TRBV10-3,CAISEGDLSSYEQYF,TGTGCCATCAGTGAGGGAGACCTCAGCTCCTACGAGCAGTACTTC
.,TRBD1,TRBJ1-4,TRBV7-2,CASSLGDRVSEKLFF,TGTGCCAGCAGCTTAGGGGACAGGGTTTCTGAAAAACTGTTTTTT
.,.,TRBJ1-3,TRBV19,CASSATGPGNTIYF,TGTGCCAGTAGTGCGACAGGACCGGGAAACACCATATATTTT
.,TRBD1,TRBJ1-1,TRBV5-4,CASSFGDRGWTEAFF,TGTGCCAGCAGCTTTGGCGACAGGGGGTGGACTGAAGCTTTCTTT
few,TRBD2,TRBJ2-1,TRBV27,CASTLAPGTSGIGNEQFF,TGTGCCAGCACCCTAGCCCCCGGGACTAGCGGGATAGGAAATGAGCAGTTCTTC
once,.,TRBJ1-4,TRBV19,CASSLRLSGEKLFF,TGTGCCAGTAGTTTGCGACTCTCGGGTGAAAAACTGTTTTTT
.,.,TRBJ2-7,TRBV7-2,CASSSPFFEQYF,TGTGCCAGCAGCTCTCCGTTCTTCGAGCAGTACTTC
.,.,TRBJ1-2,TRBV4-3,CASSERRDYGYTF,TGCGCCAGCAGCGAACGCAGGGACTATGGCTACACCTTC
.,.,TRBJ2-2,TRBV7-2,CASSLGRGDGELFF,TGTGCCAGCAGCTTAGGCAGGGGAGACGGGGAGCTGTTTTTT
.,.,TRBJ1-1,TRBV25-1,CASSDPGDAWTSFF,TGTGCCAGCAGTGATCCAGGGGACGCCTGGACATCTTTCTTT
.,.,TRBJ2-7,TRBV21-1,CASSKGQREAYEQYF,TGTGCCAGCAGCAAAGGCCAGCGGGAAGCCTACGAGCAGTACTTC
.,TRBD2,TRBJ2-1,TRBV19,CASSIGLAGGGEQFF,TGTGCCAGTAGTATAGGACTAGCGGGGGGGGGCGAGCAGTTCTTC
.,TRBD2,TRBJ2-1,TRBV2,CASGASRLAGANEQFF,TGTGCCAGCGGGGCCAGTAGACTAGCGGGGGCCAATGAGCAGTTCTTC
.,.,TRBJ2-7,TRBV7-2,CASSVIYEQYF,TGTGCCAGCAGCGTTATTTACGAGCAGTACTTC
few,TRBD1,TRBJ2-1,TRBV9,CASSVDRGDEQFF,TGTGCCAGCAGCGTAGACAGGGGGGATGAGCAGTTCTTC
few,.,TRBJ2-7,TRBV28,CASSLSTGLTYEQYF,TGTGCCAGCAGTTTATCCACAGGTCTCACCTACGAGCAGTACTTC
few,.,TRBJ2-3,TRBV6-5,CASSYSRGNTDTQYF,TGTGCCAGCAGTTACTCGAGAGGGAACACAGATACGCAGTATTTT
.,.,TRBJ2-4,TRBV2,CASRQEQNIQYF,TGTGCCAGCCGACAAGAGCAAAACATTCAGTACTTC
.,TRBD2,TRBJ2-7,TRBV4-2,CASSRPPAELANSYEQYF,TGTGCCAGCAGCCGCCCCCCCGCGGAACTAGCGAACTCCTACGAGCAGTACTTC
.,.,TRBJ2-7,TRBV4-3,CASSQGTREVYEQYF,TGCGCCAGCAGCCAGGGAACCCGGGAAGTCTACGAGCAGTACTTC
.,TRBD1,TRBJ2-6,TRBV2,CASSRQGESGANVLTF,TGTGCCAGCAGCCGACAGGGGGAGTCTGGGGCCAACGTCCTGACTTTC